The clone carrying this TCR beta chain has only one observation. Antigen unknown. The sample belongs to a study of CD8+ T cells in alopecia areata. Study details: Dosing spanned 6 to 18 months on tofacitinib, then 6 months off drug. The study's findings and limits: Clonality exceeded that of normal scalp in lesional scalp, most notably in alopecia totalis/universalis.

After isolation, RNA underwent reverse transcription to generate cDNA as the sequencing template. Repertoires were generated with immunoSEQ multiplex PCR, while TCRdb's copy carries only in-frame clones and drops some. Among 170,000 or so clones listed, 50% to 75% were seen once. The CDR3 length is 11 residues. Germline V gives CDR1 MNHEY, CDR2 SVGAGI. V was trimmed by 6 bases and J by 4 bases, leaving 6 bases between them. Alopecia areata patients gave lesional scalp punch biopsies and peripheral blood samples. This rearrangement joins TRBV6-5 to TRBJ2-5, with D hard to call. The sequenced sample was CD4+ T cells sorted from blood, obtained at week 0. The TCR originated in a human donor with alopecia areata. CDR3 in amino acids: CASRRGETQYF. DNA for the CDR3: TGTGCCAGCAGGAGAGGAGAGACCCAGTACTTC.